Listed below are T cell receptor beta chains from one sample, sequenced in a study of OX40 agonist ivuxolimab in advanced cancers. Here immunoSEQ multiplex PCR was the method, and the copy in TCRdb shows in-frame clones only, minus some. Of 52,000 or so clones listed, roughly 88% are singletons. The sample consisted of CD4+ or CD8+ T cells sorted from blood, taken in a trial of the OX40 agonist ivuxolimab. The receptor source for this set is an adult with an advanced solid tumor such as melanoma, head and neck, liver or kidney cancer. Each CDR3 is given with its conserved first and last residue. The D gene is left open where the match is weak. A row's size may be missing; if present it is once, few, many or a size class.

TRBJ2-2	NA	16	NA	TRBV5-1	TGCGCCAGCAGCTTGGTCCCGGACTTAAACACCGGGGAGCTGTTTTTT	CASSLVPDLNTGELFF
TRBJ1-1	NA	14	NA	TRBV28	TGTGCCAGCAGTTCCCCCCAGGCCAGGGGTGAAGCTTTCTTT	CASSSPQARGEAFF
TRBJ2-1	NA	14	NA	TRBV18	TGTGCCAGCTCACCGGGGCTTACCAACAATGAGCAGTTCTTC	CASSPGLTNNEQFF
TRBJ1-1	NA	15	NA	TRBV28	TGTGCCAGCAGTTTATGGGGGACTTGGGACACTGAAGCTTTCTTT	CASSLWGTWDTEAFF
TRBJ2-2	NA	16	TRBD1	TRBV5-1	TGCGCCAGTACAAACCCGGGACAGGGTTACACCGGGGAGCTGTTTTTT	CASTNPGQGYTGELFF
TRBJ2-3	NA	12	NA	TRBV6-1	TGTGCCATTACAGGGTCGACAGATACGCAGTATTTT	CAITGSTDTQYF
TRBJ1-2	NA	12	NA	TRBV30	TGTGCCTGGAGTGAGGGAAACTATGGCTACACCTTC	CAWSEGNYGYTF
TRBJ1-2	NA	16	TRBD1	TRBV5-6	TGTGCCAGCAGCACCCGGCCGGGGACAGGTCATTATGGCTACACCTTC	CASSTRPGTGHYGYTF
TRBJ2-1	NA	15	TRBD1	TRBV7-2	TGTGCCAGCAGCCTATCGGGACAGGGGTACAATGAGCAGTTCTTC	CASSLSGQGYNEQFF
TRBJ1-5	few	15	NA	TRBV28	TGTGCCAGCAGCCCCGAGGGCAGGGTGGTCCAGCCCCAGCATTTT	CASSPEGRVVQPQHF
TRBJ2-5	NA	12	NA	TRBV30	TGTGCCTGGAGTACCGGAGAAGAGACCCAGTACTTC	CAWSTGEETQYF
TRBJ2-5	NA	14	NA	TRBV6-1	TGTGCCAGCAGTCGGCAGGCCTCGCCGGAGACCCAGTACTTC	CASSRQASPETQYF
TRBJ2-2	NA	15	TRBD1	TRBV2	TGTGCCAGCAGTGGGCAGGGGGCATACACCGGGGAGCTGTTTTTT	CASSGQGAYTGELFF
TRBJ2-5	NA	12	NA	TRBV10-3	TGTGCCATCAGTGATATTGGTGAGACCCAGTACTTC	CAISDIGETQYF
TRBJ2-1	NA	13	TRBD2	TRBV29-1	TGCAGCGGCCTTAGCGGGAGCGGAAATGAGCAGTTCTTC	CSGLSGSGNEQFF
TRBJ2-1	NA	14	NA	TRBV5-1	TGCGCCAGAACGGGGTTAGGCTCCTACAATGAGCAGTTCTTC	CARTGLGSYNEQFF
TRBJ1-5	NA	16	TRBD1	TRBV4-2	TGTGCCAGCAGCCAAGAGAGACAGGGGCGAGTTCAGCCCCAGCATTTT	CASSQERQGRVQPQHF
TRBJ1-5	NA	14	NA	TRBV28	TGTGCCAGCAGTTTGCCAGTGGAGTATCAGCCCCAGCATTTT	CASSLPVEYQPQHF
TRBJ2-1	NA	16	TRBD1	TRBV6-1	TGTGCCAGCAGTGAATGGGGGACAGGCGGCTACAATGAGCAGTTCTTC	CASSEWGTGGYNEQFF
TRBJ1-1	NA	13	TRBD1	TRBV6-1	TGTGCCAGCAGTCGGACAGGCAACACTGAAGCTTTCTTT	CASSRTGNTEAFF
TRBJ2-2	NA	14	TRBD2	TRBV27	TGTGCCAGCTGGCGACTAGCGGGGCCCGGGGAGCTGTTTTTT	CASWRLAGPGELFF
TRBJ2-3	NA	15	NA	TRBV25-1	TGTGCCAGCAAAGGAGGACGGCTGTGGACAGATACGCAGTATTTT	CASKGGRLWTDTQYF